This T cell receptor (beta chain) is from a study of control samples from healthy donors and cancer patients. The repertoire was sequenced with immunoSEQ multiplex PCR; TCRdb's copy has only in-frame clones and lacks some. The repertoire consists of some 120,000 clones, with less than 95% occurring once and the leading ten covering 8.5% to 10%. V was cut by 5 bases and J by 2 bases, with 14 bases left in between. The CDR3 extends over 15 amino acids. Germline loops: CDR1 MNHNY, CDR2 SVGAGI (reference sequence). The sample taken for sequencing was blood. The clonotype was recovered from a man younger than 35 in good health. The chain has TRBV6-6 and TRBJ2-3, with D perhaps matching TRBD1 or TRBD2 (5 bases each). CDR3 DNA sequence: TGTGCCAGCAGTGGTGAGGGGCTAGTCACAGATACGCAGTATTTT. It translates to CASSGEGLVTDTQYF.